These T cell receptor beta chains were read from a single sample in a study of OX40 agonist ivuxolimab in advanced cancers. Method: immunoSEQ multiplex PCR; TCRdb's copy keeps in-frame clones and lacks some. The data show tens of thousands of clones, 75% to 85% seen once. The sample consisted of CD4+ or CD8+ T cells sorted from blood, taken in a trial of the OX40 agonist ivuxolimab. These receptors originate from an adult with an advanced solid tumor such as melanoma, head and neck, liver or kidney cancer. Each CDR3 is given with its conserved first and last residue. Each record gives: clone size, J gene, V gene, D gene, CDR3 DNA, CDR3 protein. A D gene is named only where the DNA matches it firmly. Rows may omit the clone size; those that give it use once, few, many or a size class.

. TRBJ2-1 TRBV9 . TGTGCCAGCACCAAGACAGCCTTCGAGGGTGAGCAGTTCTTC CASTKTAFEGEQFF
. TRBJ2-1 TRBV5-1 TRBD2 TGCGCCAGCAGCATCCCTAGCGGGAGGGTCAATGAGCAGTTCTTC CASSIPSGRVNEQFF
. TRBJ2-5 TRBV6-6 . TGTGCCAGCAGTTGGGGGGAGACCCAAGAGACCCAGTACTTC CASSWGETQETQYF
. TRBJ1-2 TRBV9 . TGTGCCAGCAGCGTAGATGGGGGCGTGGGCTACACCTTC CASSVDGGVGYTF
. TRBJ2-2 TRBV28 TRBD2 TGTGCCAGCAGTTTGGGACTAGCGGGATTTGCCGGGGAGCTGTTTTTT CASSLGLAGFAGELFF
. TRBJ2-5 TRBV7-9 . TGTGCCAGCAGCTCCTTTGACGGGGTCGAAGAGACCCAGTACTTC CASSSFDGVEETQYF
. TRBJ2-1 TRBV30 . TGTGCCTGGACGGGGGCCTTCTCCTACAATGAGCAGTTCTTC CAWTGAFSYNEQFF
once TRBJ2-5 TRBV7-9 TRBD1 TGTGCCAGCAGCGTAACCGGGACAGGTAGAGTGTGGGGGACCCAGTACTTC CASSVTGTGRVWGTQYF
. TRBJ1-5 TRBV2 TRBD1 TGTGCCAGCAGTCCGACAGGGGCGGGCAATCAGCCCCAGCATTTT CASSPTGAGNQPQHF
. TRBJ2-1 TRBV4-3 TRBD2 TGCGCCAGCGCGCCTCTTAGCGGGGGGTCCTACAATGAGCAGTTCTTC CASAPLSGGSYNEQFF
. TRBJ2-3 TRBV7-8 TRBD2 TGTGCCAGCAGCTCGGGACTAGCCACAGATACGCAGTATTTT CASSSGLATDTQYF
. TRBJ1-5 TRBV21-1 . TGTGCCAGCAGCAAAAACGGTCCGGGACAGGGCAATCAGCCCCAGCATTTT CASSKNGPGQGNQPQHF
. TRBJ2-7 TRBV27 . TGTGCCAGCAGTTTAAGGACACCGGTGAGAGAGCAGTACTTC CASSLRTPVREQYF
. TRBJ1-4 TRBV11-1 TRBD1 TGTGCCAGCAGCATCGGACAGGCAACTAATGAAAAACTGTTTTTT CASSIGQATNEKLFF
. TRBJ2-7 TRBV19 TRBD1 TGTGCCAGTAGTATAGTTGGGACAGGGTCCGAGCAGTACTTC CASSIVGTGSEQYF
medium-sized TRBJ2-7 TRBV5-4 . TGTGCCAGCAGCTTGAACAGGGAAATGAGGTACGAGCAGTACTTC CASSLNREMRYEQYF
. TRBJ2-6 TRBV7-6 . TGTGCCAGCAGCACACAGCACTCTGGGGCCAACGTCCTGACTTTC CASSTQHSGANVLTF
few TRBJ2-7 TRBV9 . TGTGCCAGCAGCGTAGTGGCCCAGGGGGGCGAGCAGTACTTC CASSVVAQGGEQYF
. TRBJ2-5 TRBV4-1 TRBD2 TGCGCCAGCAGCCAAGGGGGTGGGCCGGGACTAGTTTTGGAGACCCAGTACTTC CASSQGGGPGLVLETQYF
. TRBJ2-1 TRBV7-2 TRBD2 TGTGCCAGCAGCGGGCTAGCGGGAGGGTCCTACAATGAGCAGTTCTTC CASSGLAGGSYNEQFF
few TRBJ1-1 TRBV27 . TGTGCCAGCAGTTCCAGGGGAGCGAACACTGAAGCTTTCTTT CASSSRGANTEAFF
once TRBJ2-7 TRBV7-9 . TGTGCCAGCAGCCCAAGCTCCTACGAGCAGTACTTC CASSPSSYEQYF
. TRBJ1-4 TRBV27 . TGTGCCAGCAGTTTTTTGGGGGTTACTAATGAAAAACTGTTTTTT CASSFLGVTNEKLFF
. TRBJ2-1 TRBV9 TRBD2 TGTGCCAGCAGCGTAGTTAGCGGGGGCCGCAATGAGCAGTTCTTC CASSVVSGGRNEQFF
. TRBJ1-1 TRBV7-2 TRBD1 TGTGCCAGCAGCCCAGGACAGGGGACGAACCCGAACACTGAAGCTTTCTTT CASSPGQGTNPNTEAFF
once TRBJ1-1 TRBV27 . TGTGCCACCCATGCTGCTTCCTTAAGCACTGAAGCTTTCTTT CATHAASLSTEAFF
few TRBJ2-7 TRBV19 TRBD1 TGTGCCAGTAGACCAGACAGGGGCTACGAGCAGTACTTC CASRPDRGYEQYF
. TRBJ2-1 TRBV7-2 TRBD2 TGTGCCAGCAGCTTATCCTTTGCTAGCGGGAGGAATGAGCAGTTCTTC CASSLSFASGRNEQFF
few TRBJ1-1 TRBV27 TRBD1 TGTGCCAGCAGTTCCCTGACAGGGGCGGCGAACACTGAAGCTTTCTTT CASSSLTGAANTEAFF
. TRBJ2-2 TRBV5-4 . TGTGCCAGCAGCTTGTTCCACACCGGGGAGCTGTTTTTT CASSLFHTGELFF
many TRBJ1-5 TRBV21-1 . TGTGCCAGCAGCAATGGGCCACAGGGATGCGGGTTAAATCAGCCCCAGCATTTT CASSNGPQGCGLNQPQHF
. TRBJ2-2 TRBV18 . TGTGCCAGCTCACCACCTGGACGGGAGAACACCGGGGAGCTGTTTTTT CASSPPGRENTGELFF